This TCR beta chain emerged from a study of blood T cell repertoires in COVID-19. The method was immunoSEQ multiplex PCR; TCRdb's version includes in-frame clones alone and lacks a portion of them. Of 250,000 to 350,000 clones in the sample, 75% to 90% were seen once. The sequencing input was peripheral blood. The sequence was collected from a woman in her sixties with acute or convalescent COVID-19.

The CDR3 DNA is TGTGCCATCGCGACTAGCGAAAGCTCCTACAATGAGCAGTTCTTC. This gives the protein CAIATSESSYNEQFF. The chain has TRBV27 and TRBJ2-1, with 8 bases lining up with TRBD2. This CDR3 comprises 15 residues. CDR1 and CDR2 (germline): MNHEY, SMNVEV (reference sequence). Germline trimming cut 10 bases from V and 0 bases from J; bases unmatched to any gene: 8.